This TCR beta chain comes out of a study of OX40 agonist ivuxolimab in advanced cancers. Across the study: Past anti-PD-1, anti-PD-L1 or anti-CTLA-4 therapy was accepted, and 40% had received some.

Germline lookup yields CDR1 SGHAT and CDR2 FQNNGV. CDR3 length: 15 residues. V was shortened by 6 bases and J by 2 bases, with 17 bases between the two germline ends. Regarding the study as a whole: Antigen targets of the expanded peripheral T cells went undetermined. Expanded clones were, on average, more numerous among CD8+ T cells than CD4+.

Produced via immunoSEQ multiplex PCR; TCRdb's table is partial and in-frame only. The sample has 90,000 to 100,000 clones; 70% to 90% are singletons. A word on this clone: Its antigen remains unknown.

Sequenced here: CD4+ or CD8+ T cells sorted from blood, sampled in a trial of the OX40 agonist ivuxolimab. This receptor was identified in an adult with an advanced solid tumor such as melanoma, head and neck, liver or kidney cancer. The chain is built from TRBV11-2 and TRBJ2-7; D remains ambiguous. DNA for the CDR3: TGTGCCAGCAGTCTACACTTGGACGGTCCCTACGAGCAGTACTTC. This sequence encodes CASSLHLDGPYEQYF.